Described below is a single T cell receptor (beta chain) sequence and its context. Germline CDR1 SGHNT, CDR2 YYREEE (reference sequence). V lost 0 bases, J lost 1 base, and 11 bases lay in between. The CDR3 sequence is 16 residues long. In the original processing: Amplified reference gene primers provided the basis for estimating nucleated cell counts. The assay was immunoSEQ multiplex PCR, and TCRdb's table has in-frame clones only and misses some. V and J calls and clone size are as listed in that table; D and trimming were resolved from the DNA. The sample has tens of thousands of clones; around 89% are singletons. The entry originates in a study of blood T cell repertoires in COVID-19. In the study overall: Researchers got acute and convalescent COVID-19 samples from the United States, Italy and Spain. T cells, B-cell-depleted T cells, or PBMCs provided the cDNA or gDNA that served as material.

Sequenced: peripheral blood. V gene TRBV5-4 combines with J gene TRBJ1-5; D is unresolved. The source of this sequence is a human donor in a cohort sampled during active COVID-19. CDR3 residues: CASSLGGSSSNQPQHF. In DNA, the CDR3 is TGTGCCAGCAGCTTGGGAGGGTCCTCGAGCAATCAGCCCCAGCATTTT.